Following are 25 T cell receptor beta chains from one sample sequenced in a study of beta chain features in type 1 diabetes. The sequenced template was cDNA made from the entire isolated RNA. Method: immunoSEQ multiplex PCR; TCRdb's copy keeps in-frame clones and lacks some. Found here are some 150,000 clones, 11% of them singletons; the top ten hold approximately 2%. Sequences were obtained from central memory CD4+ T cells from blood. These receptors were taken from a man aged 18 to 30 in good health.

This clone showed up just a few times. The V and J genes are TRBV5-1 and TRBJ2-5; D remains unclear. Looked up from germline, CDR1 is SGHRS and CDR2 is YFSETQ. V was pared by 4 bases and J by 1 base, with 8 bases between. There are 13 residues in the CDR3. CDR3 DNA: TGCGCCAGCAGCCGTAGTTCCCAAGAGACCCAGTACTTC. Its protein is CASSRSSQETQYF.

This clone was detected only a few times. The chain links TRBV5-1 to TRBJ2-3, with 8 positions matching TRBD1. The J segment lost 6 bases and the V segment lost 5 bases, leaving 8 bases of the junction unmatched. CDR1 SGHRS and CDR2 YFSETQ come from the germline V gene. The CDR3 sequence is 14 residues long. CDR3 sequence: CASRAGGTRDTQYF. CDR3 nucleotides: TGCGCCAGCAGGGCAGGGGGCACGCGGGATACGCAGTATTTT.

This sequence joins TRBV5-1 and TRBJ2-1, with 12 bases fitting TRBD2. Germline loops: CDR1 SGHRS, CDR2 YFSETQ. This CDR3 is built from 13 residues. V trimming: 2 bases; J trimming: 12 bases; junction bases outside the gene matches: 3. The CDR3: CASSLRTSGTQFF. CDR3 nucleotides: TGCGCCAGCAGCTTAAGGACTAGCGGGACGCAGTTCTTC. Complete variable domain (other parts from reference TRBV5-1 and TRBJ2-1): KAGVTQTPRYLIKTRGQQVTLSCSPISGHRSVSWYQQTPGQGLQFLFEYFSETQRNKGNFPGRFSGRQFSNSRSEMNVSTLELGDSALYLCASSLRTSGTQFFGPGTRLTVL.

In this sample, this clone turned up a few times. V usage is TRBV4-3 and J usage is TRBJ1-6; TRBD1 aligns across 10 bases. Germline trimming cut 0 bases from V and 10 bases from J; bases unmatched to any gene: 6. CDR1 LGHNA and CDR2 YSLEER come from the germline V gene. The CDR3 runs to 16 residues. Here the CDR3 DNA reads TGCGCCAGCAGCCAAGATCTCGGGGGACAGGGGTCACCCCTCCACTTT. Its translation: CASSQDLGGQGSPLHF.

The chain employs TRBV7-2 and TRBJ2-7, with 12 bases matching TRBD2. The CDR3 is 16 residues long. The ends lost 5 bases at V and 0 bases at J; junction bases unmatched: 5. In germline, CDR1 is SGHTA, CDR2 FQGNSA. CDR3 sequence: CASSRGLAGNSYEQYF. DNA of the CDR3: TGTGCCAGCAGCCGAGGACTAGCGGGGAACTCCTACGAGCAGTACTTC.

This clone showed up just a few times. The rearrangement links TRBV10-3 to TRBJ2-1; 7 bases line up with TRBD2. The ends lost 4 bases at V and 7 bases at J; junction bases unmatched: 7. Looked up from germline, CDR1 is ENHRY and CDR2 is SYGVKD. There are 14 residues in the CDR3. Written as DNA, the CDR3 is TGTGCCATCAGTGGCAGCGGGATTGTAAATGAGCAGTTCTTC. This sequence encodes CAISGSGIVNEQFF.

Many counts were recorded for this clone. V usage is TRBV6-6 and J usage is TRBJ2-3; no reliable D call. The CDR3 loop spans 12 amino acids. Looked up from germline, CDR1 is MNHNY and CDR2 is SVGAGI (reference sequence). Between the trimmed V and J ends, which lost 5 bases and 2 bases, there was a span of 5 bases. The CDR3 DNA reads as TGTGCCAGCAGTCTATACACAGATACGCAGTATTTT. It yields the protein CASSLYTDTQYF.

This clone has more than one count but fewer than ten. This chain links TRBV6-5 with TRBJ2-7; TRBD1 might be the D (6 bases). The CDR3 is 11 amino acids. V lost 6 bases to trimming and J lost 6 bases, with 9 bases between them. Germline V gene lookup returns CDR1 MNHEY and CDR2 SVGAGI. CDR3 DNA sequence: TGTGCCAGCAGCCAGGGGCGCGAGCAGTACTTC. Its translation is CASSQGREQYF.

The chain employs TRBV7-2 and TRBJ2-1; 13 bases line up with TRBD2. CDR3 length equals 16 residues. V lost 5 bases to trimming and J lost 7 bases; unmatched junction nucleotides: 8. From germline, CDR1 is SGHTA and CDR2 FQGNSA. The CDR3, as DNA: TGTGCCAGCAGCCCACCGGGACTAGCGGGGCTTAATGAGCAGTTCTTC. Its translation is CASSPPGLAGLNEQFF.

The chain has TRBV7-3 and TRBJ2-5; 7 bases fit TRBD1. Germline values: CDR1 SGHTA, CDR2 FQGTGA. This CDR3 is built from 16 residues. V lost 5 bases and J lost 1; bases outside the gene matches: 10. As DNA, the CDR3 is TGTGCCAGCAGCCAAGGGGGCAATAACGGCCAAGAGACCCAGTACTTC. Protein: CASSQGGNNGQETQYF.

This rearrangement joins TRBV27 to TRBJ1-1; maybe TRBD1 (5 bases). Germline V gene lookup returns CDR1 MNHEY and CDR2 SMNVEV (reference sequence). The CDR3 is 14 amino acids. Trimming pared 5 bases from V and 7 bases from J, leaving 17 bases between. The CDR3 DNA sequence: TGTGCCAGCAGTCGGGACGGAGCTCCCCGTGAAGCTTTCTTT. This gives the protein CASSRDGAPREAFF.

The chain is built from TRBV30 and TRBJ2-7; no reliable D call. V dropped 1 base and J dropped 6 bases, with 7 bases sitting between them. Germline loops: CDR1 GTSNPN, CDR2 SVGIG (reference sequence). The CDR3 is 11 residues long. CDR3 region: CAWSEAPEQYF. The CDR3 DNA reads TGTGCCTGGAGTGAGGCACCCGAGCAGTACTTC. The full variable domain, completed using reference TRBV30 and TRBJ2-7, is SQTIHQWPATLVQPVGSPLSLECTVEGTSNPNLYWYRQAAGRGLQLLFYSVGIGQISSEVPQNLSASRPQDRQFILSSKKLLLSDSGFYLCAWSEAPEQYFGPGTRLTVT.

This chain links TRBV5-1 with TRBJ1-1; D is possibly TRBD1 (5 bases). Between the trimmed V and J ends, which lost 5 bases and 4 bases, there was a span of 12 bases. CDR1 is SGHRS and CDR2 is YFSETQ in the germline V gene. The length of the CDR3 is 13 residues. The CDR3: CASSPDRSTEAFF. DNA of the CDR3: TGCGCCAGCAGTCCAGACAGAAGCACTGAAGCTTTCTTT.

This clone came up a few times. The chain links TRBV9 to TRBJ2-7; TRBD1 aligns across 8 bases. Germline trimming cut 4 bases from V and 5 bases from J; bases unmatched to any gene: 2. The CDR3 has 12 residues. The V gene's germline CDR1 is SGDLS and CDR2 YYNGEE. CDR3 sequence: CASSPDRDEQYF. The CDR3 DNA follows: TGTGCCAGCAGCCCGGACAGGGACGAGCAGTACTTC.

This clone was detected ten times or more. The J gene is TRBJ2-7, the V gene TRBV27; tentative D call: TRBD2 (6 bases). The V end lost 4 bases, the J end lost 7 bases, and 20 bases lay between the germline ends. This CDR3 spans 15 amino acids. Germline CDR1 reads MNHEY; CDR2 reads SMNVEV (reference sequence). CDR3 sequence reads: CASSSSGTPSEEQYF. CDR3 bases: TGTGCCAGCAGTTCCTCCGGGACTCCATCCGAGGAGCAGTACTTC.

This clone was observed at least ten times. This rearrangement joins TRBV4-3 to TRBJ2-1; 13 nucleotides match TRBD2. The CDR3 loop spans 18 amino acids. V lost 4 bases to trimming and J lost 5 bases; unmatched junction nucleotides: 11. Looked up from germline, CDR1 is LGHNA and CDR2 is YSLEER. The CDR3 loop is CASSLPPTSGGSNNEQFF. Written as DNA, the CDR3 is TGCGCCAGCAGCCTCCCCCCGACTAGCGGGGGGTCGAACAATGAGCAGTTCTTC.

This chain links TRBV14 with TRBJ2-2; D unclear. Deletions cut 2 bases from V and 4 bases from J, with 14 bases between. The V gene's germline CDR1 is SGHDN and CDR2 FVKESK. CDR3 length: 16 residues. Here the CDR3 reads CASSQYNRVSTGELFF. The DNA for the CDR3 is TGTGCCAGCAGCCAATACAACCGCGTTAGCACCGGGGAGCTGTTTTTT. The variable domain in full, with the rest retrieved from reference TRBV14 and TRBJ2-2, is EAGVTQFPSHSVIEKGQTVTLRCDPISGHDNLYWYRRVMGKEIKFLLHFVKESKQDESGMPNNRFLAERTGGTYSTLKVQPAELEDSGVYFCASSQYNRVSTGELFFGEGSRLTVL.

In this sample, this clone turned up a few times. This chain joins TRBV4-1 and TRBJ2-1; possibly TRBD1 or TRBD2 for D (5 bases each). V lost 0 bases and J lost 9, with 6 bases in between. The germline V gene encodes CDR1 MGHRA and CDR2 YSYEKL. The length of the CDR3 is 12 residues. In DNA form, the CDR3 reads TGCGCCAGCAGCCAAGAGGGACGTGAGCAGTTCTTC. It encodes CASSQEGREQFF.

The chain couples TRBV10-3 to TRBJ2-5, with a possible D match to TRBD1 (6 bases). CDR3 length equals 14 residues. V was clipped by 0 bases and J by 5 bases, with 10 bases between them. The germline gives CDR1 ENHRY, CDR2 SYGVKD. The CDR3 DNA follows: TGTGCCATCAGTGAGTCGAGACAGGACGAGACCCAGTACTTC. Its protein product is CAISESRQDETQYF.

This clone has a handful of counts. The junction shows a germline mismatch at one end, possibly a read error. This sequence joins TRBV7-7 and TRBJ2-3; 7 bases map to TRBD2. Germline-derived CDR1 and CDR2 are SSHAT and FNYEAQ (reference sequence). CDR3 length: 15 residues. The CDR3, as DNA: TGTGCTAGCAGCTTTTCGGGACTAAGCACAGATACGCAGTATTTT. It specifies CASSFSGLSTDTQYF.

This clone was seen a handful of times. V gene TRBV5-4 combines with J gene TRBJ2-3; 7 positions agree with TRBD2. Germline-derived CDR1 and CDR2 are SGHNT and YYREEE (reference sequence). This CDR3 is 14 amino acids long. V trimming: 4 bases; J trimming: 3 bases; junction bases outside the gene matches: 5. CDR3 nucleotide sequence: TGTGCCAGCAGCCCGGGACTACAGACAGATACGCAGTATTTT. It codes for CASSPGLQTDTQYF.

This clone has ten or more counts. The chain combines TRBV29-1 with TRBJ2-1, with TRBD1 as a possible D gene (6 bases). Looked up from germline, CDR1 is SQVTM and CDR2 is ANQGSEA. Trimming pared 7 bases from V and 9 bases from J, leaving 19 bases between. There are 13 residues in the CDR3. The CDR3 DNA reads TGCAGCGCAGGTCGGACAGAGGGTAGTGAGCAGTTCTTC. Protein product: CSAGRTEGSEQFF.

V gene TRBV28 combines with J gene TRBJ1-2; perhaps TRBD1 as D (5 bases). Germline V lookup: CDR1 MDHEN, CDR2 SYDVKM. V dropped 4 bases and J dropped 8 bases, with 17 bases sitting between them. The CDR3 extends over 14 amino acids. This CDR3 is CASSSSTVVSGYTF. The CDR3 bases are TGTGCCAGCAGTTCATCGACAGTAGTGTCCGGCTACACCTTC.

The table lists this clone with a few counts. The chain uses TRBV30 and TRBJ1-2; D not resolved. CDR1 and CDR2 from the germline V gene are GTSNPN and SVGIG (reference sequence). The CDR3 is 12 amino acids. Trimming stripped 2 bases from V and 8 bases from J, with 12 bases between. Here the CDR3 reads CAWSRDKAGYTF. The DNA of the CDR3 is TGTGCCTGGAGTCGGGATAAGGCGGGCTACACCTTC.

The chain has TRBV15 and TRBJ1-5; D uncertain. The CDR3 extends over 15 amino acids. CDR1 is LNHNV, CDR2 YYDKDF, per germline (reference sequence). Between the trimmed V and J ends, which lost 5 bases and 2 bases, there was a span of 13 bases. Here the CDR3 reads CATSADPGGNQPQHF. The CDR3 DNA reads TGTGCCACCAGCGCAGACCCCGGGGGCAATCAGCCCCAGCATTTT.